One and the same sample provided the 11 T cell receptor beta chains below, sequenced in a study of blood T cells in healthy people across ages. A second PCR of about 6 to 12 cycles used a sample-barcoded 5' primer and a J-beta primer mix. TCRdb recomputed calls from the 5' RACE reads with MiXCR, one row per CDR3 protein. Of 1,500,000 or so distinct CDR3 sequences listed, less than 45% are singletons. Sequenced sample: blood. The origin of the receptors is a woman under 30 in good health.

The CDR3 is CAWESDSRSGELFF. In DNA form, the CDR3 reads TGTGCCTGGGAGTCTGACAGCCGCTCCGGGGAGCTGTTTTTT. The rearrangement uses TRBV30 and TRBJ2-2, with D tentatively TRBD1 (5 bases). CDR1 and CDR2 from the germline V gene are GTSNPN and SVGIG (reference sequence). V was shortened by 5 bases and J by 6 bases, with 16 bases between the two germline ends. CDR3 length: 14 residues.

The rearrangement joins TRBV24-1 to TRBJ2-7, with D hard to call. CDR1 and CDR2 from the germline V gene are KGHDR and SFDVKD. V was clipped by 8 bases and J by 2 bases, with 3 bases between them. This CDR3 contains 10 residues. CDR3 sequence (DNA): TGTGCCACCACCCCCTACGAGCAGTACTTC. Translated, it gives CATTPYEQYF.

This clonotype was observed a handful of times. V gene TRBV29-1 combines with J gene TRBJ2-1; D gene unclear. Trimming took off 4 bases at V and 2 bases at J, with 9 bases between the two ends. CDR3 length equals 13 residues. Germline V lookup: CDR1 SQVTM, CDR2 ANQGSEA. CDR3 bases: TGCAGCGTTGTACCTCCTCCCTACAATGAGCAGTTCTTC. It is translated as CSVVPPPYNEQFF.

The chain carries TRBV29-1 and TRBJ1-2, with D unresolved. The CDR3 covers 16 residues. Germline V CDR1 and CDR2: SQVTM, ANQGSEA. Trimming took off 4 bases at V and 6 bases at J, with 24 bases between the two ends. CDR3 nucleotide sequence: TGCAGCGTTGTTCCCGCGGAAGAGCATTCCCTCAATGGCTACACCTTC. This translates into CSVVPAEEHSLNGYTF. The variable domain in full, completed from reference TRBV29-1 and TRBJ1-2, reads SAVISQKPSRDICQRGTSLTIQCQVDSQVTMMFWYRQQPGQSLTLIATANQGSEATYESGFVIDKFPISRPNLTFSTLTVSNMSPEDSSIYLCSVVPAEEHSLNGYTFGSGTRLTVV.

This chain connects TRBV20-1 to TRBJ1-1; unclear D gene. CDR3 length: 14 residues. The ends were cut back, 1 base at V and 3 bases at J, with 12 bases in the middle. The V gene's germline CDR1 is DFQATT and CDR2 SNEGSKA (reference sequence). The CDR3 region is CSARGSLRYTEAFF. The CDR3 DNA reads TGCAGTGCTAGAGGGTCCCTCAGGTACACTGAAGCTTTCTTT.

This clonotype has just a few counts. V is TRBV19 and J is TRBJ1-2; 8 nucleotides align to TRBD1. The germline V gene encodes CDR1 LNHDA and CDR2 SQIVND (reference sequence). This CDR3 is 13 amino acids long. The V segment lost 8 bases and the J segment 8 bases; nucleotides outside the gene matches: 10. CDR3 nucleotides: TGTGCCAGTTGGATGGCCGGGACAGGCGGCTACACCTTC. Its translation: CASWMAGTGGYTF. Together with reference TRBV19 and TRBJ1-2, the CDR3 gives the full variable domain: DGGITQSPKYLFRKEGQNVTLSCEQNLNHDAMYWYRQDPGQGLRLIYYSQIVNDFQKGDIAEGYSVSREKKESFPLTVTSAQKNPTAFYLCASWMAGTGGYTFGSGTRLTVV.

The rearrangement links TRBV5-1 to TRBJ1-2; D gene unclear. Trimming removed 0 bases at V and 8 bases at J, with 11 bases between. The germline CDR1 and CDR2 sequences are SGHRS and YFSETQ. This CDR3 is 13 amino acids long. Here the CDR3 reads CASSLALVDGYTF. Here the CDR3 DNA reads TGCGCCAGCAGCTTGGCTCTGGTTGACGGCTACACCTTC.

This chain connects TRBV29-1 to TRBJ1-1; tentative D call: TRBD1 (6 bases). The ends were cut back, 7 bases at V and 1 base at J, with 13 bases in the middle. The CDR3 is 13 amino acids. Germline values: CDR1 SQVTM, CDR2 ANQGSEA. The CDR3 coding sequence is TGCAGCGCGACGATGGGACAGAACACTGAAGCTTTCTTT. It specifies CSATMGQNTEAFF.

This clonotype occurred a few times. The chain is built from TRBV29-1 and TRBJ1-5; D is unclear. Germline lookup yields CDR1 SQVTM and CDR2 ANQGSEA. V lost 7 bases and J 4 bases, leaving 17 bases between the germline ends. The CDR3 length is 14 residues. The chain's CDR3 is CSDVIEGRNQPQHF. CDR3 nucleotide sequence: TGCAGCGATGTAATTGAGGGAAGGAATCAGCCCCAGCATTTT.

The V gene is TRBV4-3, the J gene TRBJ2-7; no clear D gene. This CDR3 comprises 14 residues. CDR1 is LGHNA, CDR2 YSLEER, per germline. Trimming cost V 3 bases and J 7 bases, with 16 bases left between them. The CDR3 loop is CASSQVYSGNEQYF. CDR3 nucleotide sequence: TGCGCCAGCAGCCAGGTTTATTCTGGGAATGAGCAGTACTTC.

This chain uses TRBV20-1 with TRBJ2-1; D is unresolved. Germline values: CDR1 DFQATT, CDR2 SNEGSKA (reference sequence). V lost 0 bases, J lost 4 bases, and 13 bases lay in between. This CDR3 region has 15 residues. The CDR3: CSARDLGPGYNEQFF. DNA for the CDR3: TGCAGTGCTAGAGATCTGGGTCCTGGATACAATGAGCAGTTCTTC.